This TCR beta chain was found in a study of cytomegalovirus exposure and HLA in healthy donors. CDR1 is GTSNPN, CDR2 SVGIG, per germline (reference sequence). After removal of 2 bases from V and 0 bases from J, the junction contained 3 bases not matched to a gene. This CDR3 contains 15 residues. Clones were read by immunoSEQ multiplex PCR, and TCRdb kept only the in-frame ones, dropping some. The data show 140,000 to 150,000 clones, roughly 87% seen once. The donors were part of the validation cohort of 120 subjects. That cohort was separate from the first cohort, which comprised several hundred subjects.

This clonotype was obtained from a man between 18 and 35 years old in good health and CMV-seropositive. The source material was PBMCs. The V and J genes are TRBV30 and TRBJ2-2, with 7 bases that match TRBD1. CDR3 nucleotide sequence: TGTGCCTGGAGTAGGGGGCTCTCGAACACCGGGGAGCTGTTTTTT. It is translated as CAWSRGLSNTGELFF.